This entry features one T cell receptor beta chain sequence. The source of the sample is a study of blood T cell repertoires in COVID-19. Authors' data handling: Reference gene primer amplification gave estimated nucleated cell counts. The table came from immunoSEQ multiplex PCR; TCRdb's copy has only in-frame clones and leaves some out. V, J and clone size derive from that table, while D and trimming were established from the DNA sequence. The repertoire holds about 160,000 clones, with about 85% as singletons. Germline lookup yields CDR1 WSHSY and CDR2 SAAADI. V lost 6 bases and J lost 7; bases outside the gene matches: 7. The CDR3 covers 14 residues.

V is TRBV10-2 and J is TRBJ1-2; 11 bases align to TRBD1. The source of this sequence is a man in his forties with acute or convalescent COVID-19. The source material was peripheral blood. The CDR3 DNA reads as TGCGCCAGCAGCCCGGGACAGGGGGTTGGTGGCTACACCTTC. Its translation: CASSPGQGVGGYTF.